Below are 25 T cell receptor beta chains sequenced from a single sample in a study of blood T cell repertoires in COVID-19. The protocol was immunoSEQ multiplex PCR, while the TCRdb copy is restricted to in-frame clones and leaves out a portion. Among about 280,000 clones listed, 85% were seen once. The sample taken for sequencing was peripheral blood. Every receptor here comes from a man aged 50 or older with active or convalescent COVID-19.

The CDR3 loop reads CASSWGTDRAPKGTEAFF. The CDR3 bases are TGCGCCAGCAGCTGGGGGACAGACAGGGCTCCAAAGGGCACTGAAGCTTTCTTT. The genes are TRBV5-1 and TRBJ1-1, with 7 bases lining up with TRBD1. Germline V CDR1 and CDR2: SGHRS, YFSETQ. V gave up 3 bases and J gave up 4 bases; unmatched junction bases: 18. This CDR3 region has 18 residues.

Only a few counts were recorded for this clone. V gene TRBV25-1 combines with J gene TRBJ2-5; 13 nucleotides match TRBD2. The CDR3 has 17 amino acids. The trim removed 1 base at V and 0 bases at J, leaving 2 bases unmatched. Germline CDR1 is MGHDK and CDR2 is SYGVNS. The CDR3 nucleotides read TGTGCCAGCAGTGAATCGGGGACTAGCGGGAACCAAGAGACCCAGTACTTC. This encodes CASSESGTSGNQETQYF.

This chain uses TRBV19 with TRBJ2-2, with 9 nucleotides matching TRBD2. Germline V gives CDR1 LNHDA, CDR2 SQIVND (reference sequence). V gave up 6 bases and J gave up 5 bases; unmatched junction bases: 4. This CDR3 is 14 amino acids long. CDR3 amino acids: CASRSLAGTGELFF. CDR3 nucleotide sequence: TGTGCCAGTAGGTCTCTAGCGGGAACCGGGGAGCTGTTTTTT.

This clone was recorded a few times. The J gene is TRBJ1-2, the V gene TRBV4-2, with D tentatively TRBD1 (5 bases). The CDR3 totals 15 residues. Trimming removed 5 bases at V and 3 bases at J, with 16 bases between. CDR1 LGHNA and CDR2 YNFKEQ come from the germline V gene. The CDR3 sequence: CASSGQWAQDYGYTF. For the CDR3, the DNA is TGTGCCAGCAGCGGACAATGGGCGCAGGACTATGGCTACACCTTC.

There are a few counts of this clone. The chain joins TRBV10-2 to TRBJ1-1, with TRBD1 identical over 10 bases. Looked up from germline, CDR1 is WSHSY and CDR2 is SAAADI. V lost 6 bases, J lost 1 base, and 2 bases stayed unmatched. This CDR3 spans 14 amino acids. The CDR3 loop is CASRTGGRNTEAFF. CDR3 bases: TGCGCCAGCAGGACAGGGGGCAGGAACACTGAAGCTTTCTTT.

V usage is TRBV5-1 and J usage is TRBJ1-2; TRBD1 aligns across 8 bases. This CDR3 is 15 amino acids long. Germline trimming cut 4 bases from V and 7 bases from J; bases unmatched to any gene: 12. CDR1 SGHRS and CDR2 YFSETQ come from the germline V gene. The CDR3 nucleotides read TGCGCCAGCAGCCGTATGGACAGGGCATTGCGTGGCTACACCTTC. It translates to CASSRMDRALRGYTF.

CDR3 sequence reads: CASSLVSSGKDGYTF. The CDR3 coding sequence is TGTGCCAGCAGCTTAGTTTCGTCAGGGAAGGATGGCTACACCTTC. The chain combines TRBV7-8 with TRBJ1-2, with D possibly TRBD1 on 5 matching bases. The CDR3 sequence is 15 residues long. The germline V and J ends were trimmed by 1 base and 6 bases, with 15 bases remaining between them. CDR1 is SGHVS, CDR2 FQNEAQ, per germline.

The rearrangement links TRBV6-5 to TRBJ2-7, with 8 bases that match TRBD2. From germline, CDR1 is MNHEY and CDR2 SVGAGI. V lost 4 bases and J lost 3; bases outside the gene matches: 8. The CDR3 covers 15 residues. The CDR3 spells CASSSPGLEVYEQYF. CDR3 in DNA: TGTGCCAGCAGTTCACCGGGACTAGAGGTCTACGAGCAGTACTTC.

This chain connects TRBV9 to TRBJ1-4; 10 positions match TRBD1. Germline loops: CDR1 SGDLS, CDR2 YYNGEE. J lost 6 bases, V lost 0 bases, and 2 bases had no gene match. The CDR3 spans 15 residues. Here the CDR3 DNA reads TGTGCCAGCAGCGTAGTTGGGACAGGGGATGAAAAACTGTTTTTT. It translates to CASSVVGTGDEKLFF.

V gene TRBV6-5 combines with J gene TRBJ2-1; the match to TRBD2 covers 10 bases. The CDR3 loop spans 14 amino acids. In germline, CDR1 is MNHEY, CDR2 SVGAGI. After removal of 6 bases from V and 3 bases from J, the junction contained 2 bases not matched to a gene. The CDR3 DNA reads as TGTGCCAGCAGACTAGCGGGAAACTACAATGAGCAGTTCTTC. Amino acids: CASRLAGNYNEQFF.

This clone was counted a single time. The J gene is TRBJ2-5, the V gene TRBV7-6; TRBD1 matches 7 bases. The CDR3 totals 16 residues. Germline trimming cut 8 bases from V and 4 bases from J; bases unmatched to any gene: 16. Germline V gene sequence: CDR1 SGHVS, CDR2 FNYEAQ. The CDR3 spells CASSVLSIGGVETQYF. CDR3 nucleotides: TGTGCCAGCTCCGTATTGAGTATAGGGGGCGTAGAGACCCAGTACTTC.

The chain uses TRBV15 and TRBJ1-2; a possible D gene is TRBD1 (5 bases). Germline V gene data show CDR1 as LNHNV and CDR2 as YYDKDF (reference sequence). CDR3 length: 13 amino acids. The V end was cut by 7 bases, the J end by 6 bases, with 15 bases between. Written as DNA, the CDR3 is TGTGCCACCACTCGGGGGGAAGGGGATGGCTACACCTTC. It is translated as CATTRGEGDGYTF.

The J gene is TRBJ2-2, the V gene TRBV19; TRBD2 might be the D (5 bases). The CDR3 sequence is 14 residues long. Germline-derived CDR1 and CDR2 are LNHDA and SQIVND (reference sequence). Trimming left V 5 bases short and J 0 bases short, with 7 bases between. CDR3 sequence reads: CASSFGTNTGELFF. The CDR3 DNA sequence: TGTGCCAGTAGTTTCGGGACGAACACCGGGGAGCTGTTTTTT.

V gene TRBV19 combines with J gene TRBJ2-1; 9 bases fit TRBD2. V was clipped by 10 bases and J by 1 base; unmatched bases: 8. The CDR3 contains 15 residues. Germline CDR1 reads LNHDA; CDR2 reads SQIVND (reference sequence). CDR3 loop: CATTSSGSSYNEQFF. The CDR3 bases are TGTGCCACCACGAGTAGCGGGAGTTCCTACAATGAGCAGTTCTTC. The whole variable domain, filled in from reference TRBV19 and TRBJ2-1, reads DGGITQSPKYLFRKEGQNVTLSCEQNLNHDAMYWYRQDPGQGLRLIYYSQIVNDFQKGDIAEGYSVSREKKESFPLTVTSAQKNPTAFYLCATTSSGSSYNEQFFGPGTRLTVL.

The gene calls are TRBV28 and TRBJ1-5, with a possible D match to TRBD1 (5 bases). CDR1 and CDR2 from the germline V gene are MDHEN and SYDVKM. This CDR3 region has 15 residues. V lost 6 bases, J lost 4 bases, and 16 bases lay in between. CDR3 in DNA: TGTGCCAGCAGCAGAAATAGACAGTCTAATCAGCCCCAGCATTTT. As protein: CASSRNRQSNQPQHF.

The CDR3 DNA is TGTGCCAGTAGTTTCGGGACTAGCGGGAGGGCTAGCACAGATACGCAGTATTTT. Translation gives CASSFGTSGRASTDTQYF. V is TRBV19 and J is TRBJ2-3; 16 bases fit TRBD2. CDR1 and CDR2 (germline): LNHDA, SQIVND (reference sequence). Losses at the gene ends were 5 bases for V and 0 bases for J; bases not matched to a gene: 5. The CDR3 length is 18 residues.

The chain joins TRBV12-3 or TRBV12-4 to TRBJ1-1; 7 bases agree with TRBD1. With V trimmed by 5 bases and J by 5 bases, 5 bases remained unmatched. CDR3 length: 13 amino acids. As DNA, the CDR3 is TGTGCCAGCAGTAAACCACAGGGGACTGAAGCTTTCTTT. It encodes CASSKPQGTEAFF.

The chain links TRBV2 to TRBJ2-1; no reliable D call. This CDR3 is built from 14 residues. Germline-derived CDR1 and CDR2 are SNHLY and FYNNEI. Written as DNA, the CDR3 is TGTGCAAGCTCCCTGACTGGGTCCCGCAATGAGCAGTTCTTC. Its protein product is CASSLTGSRNEQFF.

The J gene is TRBJ1-1, the V gene TRBV6-5; 7 bases are a match to TRBD1. CDR1 is MNHEY, CDR2 SVGAGI, per germline. V shed 6 bases, J shed 4 bases, and the junction held 8 bases outside the gene matches. The CDR3 contains 14 residues. CDR3 nucleotides: TGTGCCAGCAGCGCCTCAGGGGGAAGCACTGAAGCTTTCTTT. Protein: CASSASGGSTEAFF.

V gene TRBV6-5 combines with J gene TRBJ1-1; 7 bases agree with TRBD1. This CDR3 contains 15 residues. The germline V gene has CDR1 MNHEY and CDR2 SVGAGI. V shed 4 bases and J 2 bases; nucleotides not matched to a gene: 7. DNA of the CDR3: TGTGCCAGCAGTTCAGGGGGGCGGTATAACACTGAAGCTTTCTTT. It codes for CASSSGGRYNTEAFF.

This rearrangement joins TRBV11-3 to TRBJ2-3, with 8 positions matching TRBD2. The germline gives CDR1 SGHNT, CDR2 YENEEA. V shed 5 bases and J 2 bases; nucleotides not matched to a gene: 3. There are 14 residues in the CDR3. The DNA for the CDR3 is TGTGCCAGCAGCCCTAGCGGGTTCACAGATACGCAGTATTTT. It codes for CASSPSGFTDTQYF. The variable domain in full, with the rest retrieved from reference TRBV11-3 and TRBJ2-3, is EAGVVQSPRYKIIEKKQPVAFWCNPISGHNTLYWYLQNLGQGPELLIRYENEEAVDDSQLPKDRFSAERLKGVDSTLKIQPAELGDSAVYLCASSPSGFTDTQYFGPGTRLTVL.

The chain is built from TRBV4-2 and TRBJ1-2; D is unclear. Looked up from germline, CDR1 is LGHNA and CDR2 is YNFKEQ. The CDR3 is 12 amino acids. The V and J ends lost 5 bases and 6 bases respectively, with 10 bases between them. The CDR3 nucleotides are TGTGCCAGCAGCGTACCCGGAGATGGCTACACCTTC. It encodes CASSVPGDGYTF.

This chain connects TRBV5-4 to TRBJ2-3; maybe TRBD1 (6 bases). In germline, CDR1 is SGHNT, CDR2 YYREEE (reference sequence). Trimming removed 5 bases at V and 5 bases at J, with 18 bases between. This CDR3 spans 15 amino acids. This CDR3 reads CASSRGGGREDTQYF. The CDR3 bases are TGTGCCAGCAGTCGTGGTGGGGGCCGAGAAGATACGCAGTATTTT.

This clone was recorded once. The chain links TRBV29-1 to TRBJ2-7; 8 bases match TRBD2. CDR1 and CDR2 (germline): SQVTM, ANQGSEA. This CDR3 has 13 amino acids. V was pared by 5 bases and J by 5 bases, with 8 bases of the junction left unmatched. The CDR3, as DNA: TGCAGCGTTCGGGCCGGGACTAGTAACGAGCAGTACTTC. Translated: CSVRAGTSNEQYF.

V usage is TRBV28 and J usage is TRBJ2-1; 11 nucleotides line up with TRBD2. The CDR3 is 15 amino acids. The V segment lost 5 bases and the J segment 5 bases; nucleotides outside the gene matches: 5. Germline values: CDR1 MDHEN, CDR2 SYDVKM. The CDR3 coding sequence is TGTGCCAGCAGTATAATAGCGGGAGGGGACAATGAGCAGTTCTTC. Its translation: CASSIIAGGDNEQFF.